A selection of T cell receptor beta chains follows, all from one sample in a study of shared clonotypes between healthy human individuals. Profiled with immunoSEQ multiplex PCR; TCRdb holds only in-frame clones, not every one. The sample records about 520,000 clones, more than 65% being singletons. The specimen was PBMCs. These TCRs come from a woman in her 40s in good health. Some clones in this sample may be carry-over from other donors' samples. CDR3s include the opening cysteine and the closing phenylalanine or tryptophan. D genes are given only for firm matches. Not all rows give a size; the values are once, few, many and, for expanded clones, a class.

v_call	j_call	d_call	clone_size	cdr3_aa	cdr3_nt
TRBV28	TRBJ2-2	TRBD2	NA	CASRPSSGTTGELFF	TGTGCCAGCAGACCCTCTAGCGGGACCACCGGGGAGCTGTTTTTT
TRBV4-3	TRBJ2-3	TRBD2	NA	CASSQSLAGQSTDTQYF	TGCGCCAGCAGCCAATCCCTAGCGGGCCAGAGCACAGATACGCAGTATTTT
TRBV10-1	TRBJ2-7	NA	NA	CASSESGGKGYEQYF	TGCGCCAGCAGTGAGTCCGGGGGAAAGGGGTACGAGCAGTACTTC
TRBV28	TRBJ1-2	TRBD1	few	CASSPHSGTGGGYTF	TGTGCCAGCAGTCCCCATTCCGGGACAGGAGGCGGCTACACCTTC
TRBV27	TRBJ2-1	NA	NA	CASRHRRDYNEQFF	TGTGCCAGCAGGCATAGACGGGACTACAATGAGCAGTTCTTC
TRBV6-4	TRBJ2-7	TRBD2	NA	CATRTSGRYEQYF	TGTGCCACCAGGACTAGCGGGAGATACGAGCAGTACTTC
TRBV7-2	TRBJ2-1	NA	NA	CASSPTWGHYNEQFF	TGTGCCAGCAGCCCCACCTGGGGCCATTACAATGAGCAGTTCTTC
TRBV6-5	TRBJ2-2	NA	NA	CASSWTIPGGGELFF	TGTGCCAGCAGTTGGACTATCCCTGGGGGAGGGGAGCTGTTTTTT
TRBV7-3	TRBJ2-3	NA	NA	CASSLEGLTDTQYF	TGTGCCAGCAGCTTAGAGGGGCTCACAGATACGCAGTATTTT
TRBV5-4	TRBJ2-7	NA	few	CASSPGLLGVYEQYF	TGTGCCAGCAGCCCGGGACTCCTGGGAGTCTACGAGCAGTACTTC
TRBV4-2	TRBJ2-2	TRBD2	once	CASSQDGNSGRTGELFF	TGTGCCAGCAGCCAAGACGGTAATAGCGGGAGGACCGGGGAGCTGTTTTTT
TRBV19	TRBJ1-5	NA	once	CASSIGGQWPQHF	TGTGCCAGTAGTATAGGAGGCCAATGGCCCCAGCATTTT
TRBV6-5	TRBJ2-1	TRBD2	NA	CASHRGGSAYNEQFF	TGTGCCAGCCACCGGGGGGGATCGGCCTACAATGAGCAGTTCTTC
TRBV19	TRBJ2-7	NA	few	CASTPRGDLYEQYF	TGTGCCAGTACCCCGAGGGGGGACCTCTACGAGCAGTACTTC
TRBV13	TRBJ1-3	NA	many	CASSWSMDRSRNTIYF	TGTGCCAGCAGCTGGTCCATGGACCGGAGTCGAAACACCATATATTTT
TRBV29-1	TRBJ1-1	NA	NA	CSVEETYKFFF	TGCAGCGTTGAGGAGACATATAAATTTTTCTTT
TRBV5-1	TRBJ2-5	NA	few	CASSSLGTQETQYF	TGCGCCAGCAGCTCCCTGGGAACTCAAGAGACCCAGTACTTC
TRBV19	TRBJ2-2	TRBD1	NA	CASRTGGTGELFF	TGTGCCAGTCGGACAGGGGGCACCGGGGAGCTGTTTTTT
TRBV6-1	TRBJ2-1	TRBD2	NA	CASSEAGLEPYNEQFF	TGTGCCAGCAGTGAGGCGGGACTAGAACCCTACAATGAGCAGTTCTTC
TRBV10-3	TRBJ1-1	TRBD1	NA	CAISETPQGALTEAFF	TGTGCCATCAGTGAGACCCCTCAGGGGGCGCTCACTGAAGCTTTCTTT
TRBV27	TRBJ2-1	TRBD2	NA	CASTRRTSANNEQFF	TGTGCCAGCACCAGGAGGACTAGCGCAAACAATGAGCAGTTCTTC
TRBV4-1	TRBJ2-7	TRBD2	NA	CASTPHSGSVYEQYF	TGCGCCAGCACCCCTCATAGCGGGAGTGTCTACGAGCAGTACTTC
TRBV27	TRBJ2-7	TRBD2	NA	CASRLKRGQTYEQYF	TGTGCCAGCAGATTAAAGCGGGGGCAAACCTACGAGCAGTACTTC
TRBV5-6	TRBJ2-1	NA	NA	CASSLPGHANSYNEQFF	TGTGCCAGCAGCTTGCCCGGGCATGCCAACTCCTACAATGAGCAGTTCTTC
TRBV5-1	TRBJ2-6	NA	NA	CASRLNSGANVLTF	TGCGCCAGCCGACTAAACTCTGGGGCCAACGTCCTGACTTTC
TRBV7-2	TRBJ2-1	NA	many	CASSLNRVNEQFF	TGTGCCAGCAGCCTCAACAGGGTAAATGAGCAGTTCTTC
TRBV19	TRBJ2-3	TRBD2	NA	CASSIVSSGRSTDTQYF	TGTGCCAGTAGTATAGTGTCTAGCGGGAGGAGCACAGATACGCAGTATTTT
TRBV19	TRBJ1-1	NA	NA	CASSMLGTAGSTEAFF	TGTGCCAGTAGTATGTTAGGCACGGCGGGCAGCACTGAAGCTTTCTTT
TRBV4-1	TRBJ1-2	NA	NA	CASSQDRPGLVYGYTF	TGCGCCAGCAGCCAAGATAGGCCAGGGTTGGTCTATGGCTACACCTTC
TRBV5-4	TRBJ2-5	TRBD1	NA	CASSLAGGETQYF	TGTGCCAGCAGCTTGGCAGGGGGAGAGACCCAGTACTTC
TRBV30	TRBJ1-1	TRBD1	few	CAWTTGATEAFF	TGTGCCTGGACGACAGGGGCCACTGAAGCTTTCTTT